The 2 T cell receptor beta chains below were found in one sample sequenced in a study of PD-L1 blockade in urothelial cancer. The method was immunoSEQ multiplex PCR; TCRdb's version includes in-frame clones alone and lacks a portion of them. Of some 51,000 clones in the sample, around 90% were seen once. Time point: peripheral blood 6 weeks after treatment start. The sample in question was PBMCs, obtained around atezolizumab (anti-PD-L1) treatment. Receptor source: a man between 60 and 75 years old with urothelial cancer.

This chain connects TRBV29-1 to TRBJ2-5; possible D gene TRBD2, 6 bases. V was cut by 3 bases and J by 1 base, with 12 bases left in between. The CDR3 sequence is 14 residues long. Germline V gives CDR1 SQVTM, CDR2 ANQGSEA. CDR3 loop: CSVEGGITQETQYF. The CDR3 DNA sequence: TGCAGCGTTGAGGGGGGTATAACCCAAGAGACCCAGTACTTC.

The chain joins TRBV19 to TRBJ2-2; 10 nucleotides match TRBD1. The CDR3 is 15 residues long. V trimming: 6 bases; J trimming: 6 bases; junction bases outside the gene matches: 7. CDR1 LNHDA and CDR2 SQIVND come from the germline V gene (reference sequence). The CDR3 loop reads CASRRGQGSPGELFF. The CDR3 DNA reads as TGTGCCAGTAGGAGGGGACAGGGGAGTCCCGGGGAGCTGTTTTTT.